Presented here are 18 T cell receptor beta chains from one specimen sequenced in a study of shared clonotypes between healthy human individuals. Clones were read by immunoSEQ multiplex PCR, and TCRdb kept only the in-frame ones, dropping some. This sample carries millions of clones, over 85% of them seen once, and the ten largest clones take roughly 0.13%. The sequenced sample was naive CD4+ T cells sorted from blood. The subset here: CD45RA+ positively selected. The receptors stem from a young man in good health.

V gene TRBV5-1 combines with J gene TRBJ2-7; D tentatively reads TRBD1 or TRBD2 (6 bases each). The CDR3 has 15 residues. Germline V gene data show CDR1 as SGHRS and CDR2 as YFSETQ. Trimming removed 0 bases at V and 4 bases at J, with 14 bases between. The chain's CDR3 is CASSLVLGGRYEQYF. CDR3 sequence (DNA): TGCGCCAGCAGCTTGGTGTTAGGGGGGAGGTACGAGCAGTACTTC.

This clone came up once. V and J are TRBV27 and TRBJ1-1, with D maybe TRBD1 (6 bases). V was shortened by 3 bases and J by 0 bases, with 11 bases between the two germline ends. Germline V gene lookup returns CDR1 MNHEY and CDR2 SMNVEV (reference sequence). CDR3 length: 15 amino acids. The DNA for the CDR3 is TGTGCCAGCAGTTTCGGGGGGGCGTTGAACACTGAAGCTTTCTTT. Protein sequence: CASSFGGALNTEAFF.

The rearrangement joins TRBV11-2 to TRBJ1-6; 11 nucleotides agree with TRBD1. Germline V gene sequence: CDR1 SGHAT, CDR2 FQNNGV. This CDR3 is built from 15 residues. V shed 5 bases, J shed 10 bases, and the junction held 7 bases outside the gene matches. The CDR3 is CASSPSGQGASPLHF. The CDR3 DNA is TGTGCCAGCAGCCCATCCGGACAGGGGGCCTCACCCCTCCACTTT.

J is TRBJ1-1 and V is TRBV7-2; no reliable D call. The CDR3 has 14 amino acids. The V gene's germline CDR1 is SGHTA and CDR2 FQGNSA. Trimming shortened V by 1 base and J by 1 base, and 7 bases separated the two germline ends. The DNA of the CDR3 is TGTGCCAGCAGCTTAGAGGCGGCGAACACTGAAGCTTTCTTT. Amino acid sequence: CASSLEAANTEAFF.

The rearrangement uses TRBV5-5 and TRBJ2-7; 9 nucleotides agree with TRBD1. CDR3 length: 18 residues. With V trimmed by 5 bases and J by 0 bases, 15 bases remained unmatched. Germline V lookup: CDR1 SGHKS, CDR2 YYEKEE (reference sequence). The chain's CDR3 is CASRRGDRASVSSYEQYF. The CDR3, as DNA: TGTGCCAGCAGAAGGGGGGACAGGGCCTCTGTTAGCTCCTACGAGCAGTACTTC.

V is TRBV6-6 and J is TRBJ1-4; TRBD1 agrees at 11 bases. The CDR3 sequence is 15 residues long. V trimming: 0 bases; J trimming: 7 bases; junction bases outside the gene matches: 1. Germline CDR1 MNHNY, CDR2 SVGAGI (reference sequence). The CDR3 DNA sequence: TGTGCCAGCAGTTACTCGGACAGGGGGCTTGAAAAACTGTTTTTT. Its protein product is CASSYSDRGLEKLFF.

V and J are TRBV28 and TRBJ1-4, with 7 bases fitting TRBD1. This CDR3 comprises 15 residues. Germline trimming cut 4 bases from V and 3 bases from J; bases unmatched to any gene: 5. Germline V gene lookup returns CDR1 MDHEN and CDR2 SYDVKM. CDR3 DNA sequence: TGTGCCAGCAGTTCCGGGACAGTTGCTAATGAAAAACTGTTTTTT. This sequence encodes CASSSGTVANEKLFF.

This CDR3 is CASSLTGTDNQPQHF. Written as DNA, the CDR3 is TGTGCCAGCAGCTTGACCGGGACAGACAATCAGCCCCAGCATTTT. The V call is TRBV5-5, the J call TRBJ1-5; 7 bases line up with TRBD1. J was trimmed by 3 bases and V by 1 base; bases with no gene match: 4. The CDR3 extends over 15 amino acids. Germline V gives CDR1 SGHKS, CDR2 YYEKEE (reference sequence).

The rearrangement joins TRBV5-4 to TRBJ2-7; D perhaps matches TRBD1 (5 bases). The V end lost 0 bases, the J end lost 0 bases, and 7 bases lay between the germline ends. Germline V gene lookup returns CDR1 SGHNT and CDR2 YYREEE (reference sequence). This CDR3 is 14 amino acids long. The CDR3 protein is CASSLDQGSYEQYF. CDR3 sequence (DNA): TGTGCCAGCAGCTTGGATCAGGGCTCCTACGAGCAGTACTTC.

This chain connects TRBV5-1 to TRBJ2-2; weak D call: TRBD2 (6 bases). The ends were cut back, 1 base at V and 0 bases at J, with 13 bases in the middle. CDR3 length: 17 residues. Per germline, CDR1 SGHRS and CDR2 YFSETQ. The CDR3 DNA sequence: TGCGCCAGCAGCTTGTCGGTGGCGGGACCGAACACCGGGGAGCTGTTTTTT. As protein: CASSLSVAGPNTGELFF.

The gene calls are TRBV7-9 and TRBJ1-2; TRBD1 matches at 7 bases. Germline loops: CDR1 SEHNR, CDR2 FQNEAQ (reference sequence). V lost 5 bases and J lost 5; bases outside the gene matches: 11. This CDR3 has 15 residues. In DNA form, the CDR3 reads TGTGCCAGCAGCCCCGCGCCAGCAGGGGGGTATGGCTACACCTTC. It yields the protein CASSPAPAGGYGYTF.

The V call is TRBV6-6, the J call TRBJ2-7; 8 bases match TRBD1. Trimming removed 4 bases from V and 7 bases from J; junction bases left unmatched: 3. Germline-derived CDR1 and CDR2 are MNHNY and SVGAGI (reference sequence). The CDR3 loop spans 12 amino acids. CDR3 loop: CASSFTGGEQYF. In DNA, the CDR3 is TGTGCCAGCAGTTTCACAGGGGGAGAGCAGTACTTC.

This clone was found once. The rearrangement joins TRBV28 to TRBJ1-2, with a possible D match to TRBD1 (6 bases). The ends were cut back, 7 bases at V and 8 bases at J, with 23 bases in the middle. The CDR3 has 15 amino acids. Germline values: CDR1 MDHEN, CDR2 SYDVKM. The CDR3 sequence is CASTPPTRGQGGYTF. The CDR3 DNA follows: TGTGCCAGCACCCCTCCGACCCGGGGGCAAGGAGGCTACACCTTC.

As to this clone: Other DNA sequences in this specimen translate into the identical CDR3. V gene TRBV5-1 combines with J gene TRBJ1-3; 8 bases are a match to TRBD1. J gave up 3 bases and V 7 bases, and 9 bases lay outside the gene matches. CDR3 size: 15 residues. Germline V CDR1 and CDR2: SGHRS, YFSETQ. CDR3 sequence reads: CASSPGGPRGNTIYF. The CDR3 DNA sequence: TGCGCCAGCTCACCAGGGGGCCCTCGTGGAAACACCATATATTTT.

As regards this clone: The junction does not match germline at one end; this may be a read error. The sample holds other DNA sequences that translate to the same CDR3. This chain connects TRBV7-7 to TRBJ2-5; D is unclear. The CDR3 runs 13 residues. Germline V gene data show CDR1 as SSHAT and CDR2 as FNYEAQ (reference sequence). Here the CDR3 reads CASSLGVRETQYF. CDR3 DNA sequence: TGTGCTAGCAGCTTAGGTGTCCGGGAGACCCAGTACTTC.

CDR3 sequence (DNA): TGCACCAGCAGCCAAGATCCGACGACCCCAACGTTCTTC. Amino acids: CTSSQDPTTPTFF. V gene TRBV1 combines with J gene TRBJ2-1. TRBV1 is labeled a pseudogene. The CDR3 extends over 13 amino acids.

Details on this clone: Additional DNA sequences in this sample encode the identical CDR3. The chain is built from TRBV5-1 and TRBJ2-5, with 10 bases aligning to TRBD2. Trimming removed 4 bases from V and 5 bases from J; junction bases left unmatched: 2. Germline CDR1 is SGHRS and CDR2 is YFSETQ. The CDR3 consists of 13 residues. In DNA, the CDR3 is TGCGCCAGCAGCCCGGGACTAGCGGAGACCCAGTACTTC. This codes for CASSPGLAETQYF.

This sequence joins TRBV5-1 and TRBJ2-3, with 11 bases lining up with TRBD2. The length of the CDR3 is 16 residues. V dropped 6 bases and J dropped 2; count of bases not matched to a gene: 8. Germline CDR1 is SGHRS and CDR2 is YFSETQ. CDR3 nucleotides: TGCGCCAGCAACCCTCTAGCGGGGGGCGTCACAGATACGCAGTATTTT. It codes for CASNPLAGGVTDTQYF.